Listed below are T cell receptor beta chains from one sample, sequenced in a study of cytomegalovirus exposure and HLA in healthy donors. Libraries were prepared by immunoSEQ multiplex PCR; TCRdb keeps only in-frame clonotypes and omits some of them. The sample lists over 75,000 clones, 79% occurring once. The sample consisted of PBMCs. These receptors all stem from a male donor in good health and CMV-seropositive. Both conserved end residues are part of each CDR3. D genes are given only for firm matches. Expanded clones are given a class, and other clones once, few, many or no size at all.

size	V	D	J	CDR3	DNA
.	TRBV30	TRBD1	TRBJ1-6	CAWSVGTGNSPLHF	TGTGCCTGGAGTGTTGGGACAGGAAATTCACCCCTCCACTTT
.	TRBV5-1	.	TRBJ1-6	CASSFSGIYNSPLHF	TGCGCCAGCAGCTTCTCAGGCATCTATAATTCACCCCTCCACTTT
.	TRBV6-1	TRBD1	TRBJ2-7	CASRNTGGRSYEQYF	TGTGCCAGCAGGAATACAGGGGGAAGATCCTACGAGCAGTACTTC
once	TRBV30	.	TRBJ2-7	CAWSPGGRSYEQYF	TGTGCCTGGAGTCCTGGAGGACGGAGCTACGAGCAGTACTTC
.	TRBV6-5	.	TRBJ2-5	CASSYSSCSPQETQYF	TGTGCCAGCAGTTACTCGAGTTGCTCCCCCCAAGAGACCCAGTACTTC
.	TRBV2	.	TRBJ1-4	CASSEKGVTNEKLFF	TGTGCCAGCAGTGAGAAGGGGGTGACTAATGAAAAACTGTTTTTT
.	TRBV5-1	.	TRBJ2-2	CASSLDPGNTGELFF	TGCGCCAGCAGCTTGGACCCAGGGAACACCGGGGAGCTGTTTTTT
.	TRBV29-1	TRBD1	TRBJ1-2	CSVSGGDFNYGYTF	TGCAGCGTTTCAGGGGGCGATTTTAACTATGGCTACACCTTC
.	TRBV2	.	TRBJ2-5	CASSGEVTDQETQYF	TGTGCCAGCAGTGGGGAGGTCACAGATCAAGAGACCCAGTACTTC
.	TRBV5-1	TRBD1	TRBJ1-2	CASSGLGTGFIASGYTF	TGCGCCAGCAGCGGTCTCGGGACAGGGTTCATAGCGAGCGGCTACACCTTC
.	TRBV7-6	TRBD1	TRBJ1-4	CASSLEGDRGLKLFF	TGTGCCAGCAGCTTAGAAGGGGACAGGGGCTTAAAACTGTTTTTT
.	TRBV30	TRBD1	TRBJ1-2	CAWGGQGARGYGYTF	TGTGCCTGGGGGGGACAGGGGGCGCGTGGCTATGGCTACACCTTC
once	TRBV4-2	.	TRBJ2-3	CASSQVQGTDTQYF	TGTGCCAGCAGCCAAGTCCAGGGGACAGATACGCAGTATTTT
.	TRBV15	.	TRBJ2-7	CATSRDRESSYEQYF	TGTGCCACCAGCAGAGACAGGGAAAGCTCCTACGAGCAGTACTTC
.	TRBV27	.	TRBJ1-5	CASSFAGNQPQHF	TGTGCCAGCAGTTTCGCGGGAAATCAGCCCCAGCATTTT
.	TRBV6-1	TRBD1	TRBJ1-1	CASSADDRVKAFF	TGTGCCAGCAGTGCAGACGACAGGGTTAAAGCTTTCTTT
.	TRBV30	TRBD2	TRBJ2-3	CAGTLAGTADTQYF	TGTGCCGGAACACTAGCGGGTACCGCAGATACGCAGTATTTT
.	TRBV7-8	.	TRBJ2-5	CASSLALREETQYF	TGTGCCAGCAGCTTAGCCCTCAGGGAAGAGACCCAGTACTTC
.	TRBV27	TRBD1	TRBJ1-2	CASSFLIEGSGGNHGYTF	TGTGCCAGCAGTTTCCTCATCGAAGGGTCAGGGGGGAATCATGGCTACACCTTC
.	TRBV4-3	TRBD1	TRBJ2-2	CASSPRTGTAHGELFF	TGCGCCAGCAGCCCCAGAACCGGGACAGCTCACGGGGAGCTGTTTTTT
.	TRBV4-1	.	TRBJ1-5	CASSAQVNQPQHF	TGCGCCAGCAGCGCACAGGTCAATCAGCCCCAGCATTTT
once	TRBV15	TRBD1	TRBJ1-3	CATSRDPGGIRTIYF	TGTGCCACCAGCAGAGATCCAGGGGGCATCAGGACCATATATTTT
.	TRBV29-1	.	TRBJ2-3	CSVGTDPSTDTQYF	TGCAGCGTTGGGACAGACCCTAGCACAGATACGCAGTATTTT
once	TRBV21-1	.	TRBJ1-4	CASRRKATNEKLFF	TGTGCCAGCAGGAGGAAAGCAACTAATGAAAAACTGTTTTTT
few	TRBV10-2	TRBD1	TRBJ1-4	CASTETGGNEKLFF	TGCGCCAGCACGGAGACAGGGGGTAACGAAAAACTGTTTTTT
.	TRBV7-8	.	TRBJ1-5	CASTRQHNQPQHF	TGTGCCAGCACCAGACAGCACAATCAGCCCCAGCATTTT
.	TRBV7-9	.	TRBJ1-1	CASSTGTEAFF	TGTGCCAGCAGCACCGGGACAGAAGCTTTCTTT
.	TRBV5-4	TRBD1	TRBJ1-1	CASSPGTGRRLNTEAFF	TGTGCCAGCAGCCCCGGGACAGGCCGTAGGTTGAACACTGAAGCTTTCTTT
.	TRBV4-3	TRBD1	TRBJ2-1	CASSQDWSGGFKNEQFF	TGCGCCAGCAGCCAAGATTGGTCAGGGGGCTTTAAAAATGAGCAGTTCTTC
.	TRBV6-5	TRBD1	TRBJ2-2	CASSYSTGANTGELFF	TGTGCCAGCAGTTACTCAACAGGGGCGAACACCGGGGAGCTGTTTTTT
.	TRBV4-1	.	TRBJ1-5	CASSLPGSNQPQHF	TGCGCCAGCAGCCTCCCGGGGAGCAATCAGCCCCAGCATTTT
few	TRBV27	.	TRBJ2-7	CASRQGGNEQYF	TGTGCCAGCCGACAGGGAGGCAACGAGCAGTACTTC
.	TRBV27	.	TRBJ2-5	CASSLSGFETQYF	TGTGCCAGCAGTCTCTCGGGGTTTGAGACCCAGTACTTC
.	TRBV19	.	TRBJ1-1	CASSIDLSQGRTEAFF	TGTGCCAGTAGTATAGATCTTAGCCAGGGGCGAACTGAAGCTTTCTTT
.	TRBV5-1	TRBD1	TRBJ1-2	CASSSGQGDGYTF	TGCGCCAGCAGCTCAGGACAGGGCGATGGCTACACCTTC